The clone carrying this TCR beta chain was counted a few times. No antigen is known for it. The CDR3 has 16 residues. CDR1 GTSNPN and CDR2 SVGIG come from the germline V gene (reference sequence). V was pared by 4 bases and J by 0 bases, with 10 bases of the junction left unmatched. The data stem from a study of radiotherapy plus CTLA-4 blockade in lung cancer. Across the whole study: An objective response was seen in approximately 17% of patients, and disease control in over 25%. Study findings and constraints: Early blood T cell clone dynamics, with interferon-beta, were reported to best predict response. In blood, tumor-derived TCR clones expanded after radiotherapy plus ipilimumab.

Only in-frame clones appear in the TCRdb table, and some are missing; sequencing was by immunoSEQ multiplex PCR. Counted here are about 49,000 clones, roughly 84% occurring once; the ten biggest clones make up about 30%. Focal radiation plus CTLA-4 blockade with ipilimumab was given to patients with chemo-refractory metastatic non-small-cell lung cancer. The receptor was isolated from a human donor with non-small cell lung cancer whose response to radiotherapy plus ipilimumab could not be evaluated. The starting material was peripheral blood, obtained from a patient treated with radiotherapy plus ipilimumab. The rearrangement uses TRBV30 and TRBJ1-2, with 8 bases fitting TRBD1. CDR3 amino acids: CAWNEDRARANYGYTF. The CDR3 DNA is TGTGCCTGGAATGAGGACAGGGCGAGGGCTAACTATGGCTACACCTTC.